This TCR beta chain was observed in a study of cytomegalovirus exposure and HLA in healthy donors. Study outcomes and limitations: Accurate HLA-A and HLA-B prediction from TCR beta sequences was reported for most subjects. Immune exposure information available was restricted to CMV serostatus.

The CDR3 has 14 amino acids. V was pared by 3 bases and J by 5 bases, with 4 bases of the junction left unmatched. Germline V gene sequence: CDR1 SQVTM, CDR2 ANQGSEA. PCR involved 60 Vbeta and 13 Jbeta primers. Sequencing used immunoSEQ multiplex PCR; TCRdb keeps in-frame clones, though not all of them. In the table there are roughly 45,000 clones, around 60% of which are singletons. On this clone itself: Its cognate antigen is unknown.

All donors participated as healthy donors of bone marrow. The sample was PBMCs. This sequence joins TRBV29-1 and TRBJ2-1; 10 positions agree with TRBD2. This clonotype was obtained from a man aged 60-69 years in good health and CMV-seropositive. The CDR3 region has the DNA TGCAGCGTTGACCTAGCGGGAGCCAACAATGAGCAGTTCTTC. This encodes CSVDLAGANNEQFF.